Below, 17 T cell receptor beta chains from the same sample are listed, as sequenced in a study of beta chain features in type 1 diabetes. The entirety of the isolated RNA underwent reverse transcription, so expressed TCRB transcripts were sequenced. Assay used: immunoSEQ multiplex PCR; TCRdb lists only in-frame clones, some missing. There are fewer than 110,000 clones in the sample; roughly 28% occur only once, and more than 0.5% lies in the top ten. Study-level points and caveats: In every one of the four CD4+ subsets, TCRB CDR3s were moderately but significantly shorter in Type 1 diabetes patients.

Their cognate antigens are unknown. Input material: central memory CD4+ T cells from blood. The receptors stem from a young woman with type 1 diabetes.

This rearrangement joins TRBV18 to TRBJ1-2, with 8 bases lining up with TRBD1. Trimming removed 3 bases from V and 5 bases from J; junction bases left unmatched: 5. The length of the CDR3 is 14 residues. Germline V gene data show CDR1 as KGHSH and CDR2 as LQKENI. For the CDR3, the DNA is TGTGCCAGCTCACCGGGACAGGAGAAGTATGGCTACACCTTC. This codes for CASSPGQEKYGYTF. Using reference TRBV18 and TRBJ1-2 for the parts outside the CDR3, the full variable domain is NAGVMQNPRHLVRRRGQEARLRCSPMKGHSHVYWYRQLPEEGLKFMVYLQKENIIDESGMPKERFSAEFPKEGPSILRIQQVVRGDSAAYFCASSPGQEKYGYTFGSGTRLTVV.

This clone was counted only a few times. The chain recombines TRBV9 with TRBJ2-5, with 13 bases matching TRBD2. The germline gives CDR1 SGDLS, CDR2 YYNGEE. The CDR3 totals 16 residues. Trimming removed 4 bases from V and 4 bases from J; junction bases left unmatched: 7. CDR3 sequence (DNA): TGTGCCAGCAGCACCCGACTAGCGGGAGGCGGAGAGACCCAGTACTTC. Amino acid sequence: CASSTRLAGGGETQYF.

This clone was recorded a few times. The chain carries TRBV5-6 and TRBJ2-2, with TRBD2 matching over 8 bases. CDR3 length: 17 amino acids. V shed 4 bases and J 3 bases; nucleotides not matched to a gene: 11. Germline assignment: CDR1 SGHDT and CDR2 YYEEEE. In nucleotides, the CDR3 is TGTGCCAGCAGCACGCAAAGGACTAGCAGGGACACCGGGGAGCTGTTTTTT. Its protein product is CASSTQRTSRDTGELFF.

This clone came up a few times. The gene calls are TRBV6-5 and TRBJ1-2, with TRBD1 as a possible D gene (5 bases). V lost 1 base to trimming and J lost 8 bases, with 17 bases between them. Looked up from germline, CDR1 is MNHEY and CDR2 is SVGAGI. This CDR3 has 15 amino acids. CDR3 DNA: TGTGCCAGCAGTTACTTCGCGACAGCATCTCAGGGCTACACCTTC. Translation: CASSYFATASQGYTF.

This chain connects TRBV7-3 to TRBJ2-3; D unresolved. V lost 3 bases, J lost 0 bases, and 13 bases lay in between. The germline V gene encodes CDR1 SGHTA and CDR2 FQGTGA. This CDR3 has 16 amino acids. CDR3 in DNA: TGTGCCAGCAGCTTCAGGCCGAGAGCTAGCACAGATACGCAGTATTTT. It codes for CASSFRPRASTDTQYF. The complete variable domain, with remaining parts taken from reference TRBV7-3 and TRBJ2-3, reads GAGVSQTPSNKVTEKGKYVELRCDPISGHTALYWYRQSLGQGPEFLIYFQGTGAADDSGLPNDRFFAVRPEGSVSTLKIQRTERGDSAVYLCASSFRPRASTDTQYFGPGTRLTVL.

The chain is built from TRBV6-1 and TRBJ2-7, with TRBD2 matching 7 bases. V lost 4 bases, J lost 1 base, and 4 bases stayed unmatched. Germline values: CDR1 MNHNS, CDR2 SASEGT. The CDR3 spans 14 residues. CDR3 in DNA: TGTGCCAGCAGTGTCGGACTAGAGTCCTACGAGCAGTACTTC. Its protein product is CASSVGLESYEQYF.

CDR3 residues: CASSFKGFGQATNEQFF. In nucleotides, the CDR3 is TGTGCCAGCAGCTTTAAGGGGTTCGGACAAGCGACCAATGAGCAGTTCTTC. The chain has TRBV7-9 and TRBJ2-1; a weak D match, TRBD1 (5 bases). Deletions cut 3 bases from V and 6 bases from J, with 21 bases between. This CDR3 is 17 amino acids long. Germline values: CDR1 SEHNR, CDR2 FQNEAQ (reference sequence).

The chain couples TRBV7-9 to TRBJ2-1, with 9 bases lining up with TRBD2. Germline CDR1 is SEHNR and CDR2 is FQNEAQ (reference sequence). The CDR3 loop spans 17 amino acids. V gave up 1 base and J gave up 8 bases; unmatched junction bases: 12. CDR3 sequence reads: CASSLGLAGESWDEQFF. The DNA of the CDR3 is TGTGCCAGCAGCTTAGGGTTAGCGGGAGAGTCGTGGGATGAGCAGTTCTTC.

This clone was detected a few times. The rearrangement uses TRBV11-3 and TRBJ2-1; D might be TRBD2 (7 bases). Germline V gene sequence: CDR1 SGHNT, CDR2 YENEEA. The CDR3 is 17 residues long. The germline V and J ends were trimmed by 5 bases and 4 bases, with 21 bases remaining between them. This CDR3 reads CASSPLRGGDFYNEQFF. The CDR3 region has the DNA TGTGCCAGCAGCCCCCTGAGGGGGGGAGATTTTTACAATGAGCAGTTCTTC.

V is TRBV5-1 and J is TRBJ1-2, with TRBD1 identical over 10 bases. J gave up 6 bases and V 1 base, and 6 bases lay outside the gene matches. This CDR3 is 15 amino acids long. CDR1 and CDR2 (germline): SGHRS, YFSETQ. The CDR3 sequence is CASSLNIGTGDGYTF. CDR3 bases: TGCGCCAGCAGCTTGAATATCGGGACAGGGGATGGCTACACCTTC.

The chain carries TRBV28 and TRBJ1-2; the match to TRBD1 covers 7 bases. The J segment lost 6 bases and the V segment lost 5 bases, leaving 9 bases of the junction unmatched. Germline CDR1 is MDHEN and CDR2 is SYDVKM. The CDR3 spans 14 residues. The CDR3 DNA is TGTGCCAGCAGTCCGCGTAGGGGGCCTGATGGCTACACCTTC. Encoded protein: CASSPRRGPDGYTF.

The J gene is TRBJ1-4, the V gene TRBV30, with 7 nucleotides matching TRBD1. This CDR3 is 12 amino acids long. Trimming at V came to 8 bases and at J to 4 bases, leaving 4 bases not matched to a gene. The germline V gene encodes CDR1 GTSNPN and CDR2 SVGIG (reference sequence). As DNA, the CDR3 is TGTGCCCTGGGACAGAGTAATGAAAAACTGTTTTTT. Translating gives CALGQSNEKLFF.

In its sample, this clone was seen a few times. The chain uses TRBV4-1 and TRBJ2-1; 9 positions agree with TRBD2. CDR1 is MGHRA, CDR2 YSYEKL, per germline. The CDR3 contains 16 residues. Trimming at V came to 0 bases and at J to 4 bases, leaving 4 bases not matched to a gene. The CDR3 loop is CASSQEASGIYNEQFF. The CDR3 DNA is TGCGCCAGCAGCCAAGAAGCTAGCGGGATATACAATGAGCAGTTCTTC.

The J gene is TRBJ1-5, the V gene TRBV19; D unclear. Germline V gene lookup returns CDR1 LNHDA and CDR2 SQIVND (reference sequence). The CDR3 totals 17 residues. Deletions cut 1 base from V and 1 base from J, with 14 bases between. CDR3 coding DNA: TGTGCCAGTAGTATAGGCCACGCGGGGTTCAGCAATCAGCCCCAGCATTTT. Protein sequence: CASSIGHAGFSNQPQHF.

The chain links TRBV2 to TRBJ1-5, with 7 bases identical to TRBD1. CDR3 length: 12 residues. Per the germline V gene, CDR1 is SNHLY and CDR2 is FYNNEI. V was pared by 8 bases and J by 4 bases, with 2 bases of the junction left unmatched. CDR3 bases: TGTGCCAGCCAGGGGGTGAATCAGCCCCAGCATTTT. Translating it yields CASQGVNQPQHF. Complete variable domain (other parts from reference TRBV2 and TRBJ1-5): EPEVTQTPSHQVTQMGQEVILRCVPISNHLYFYWYRQILGQKVEFLVSFYNNEISEKSEIFDDQFSVERPDGSNFTLKIRSTKLEDSAMYFCASQGVNQPQHFGDGTRLSIL.

The chain joins TRBV7-2 to TRBJ1-1; maybe TRBD1 (6 bases). CDR1 and CDR2 from the germline V gene are SGHTA and FQGNSA. V was clipped by 5 bases and J by 2 bases, with 12 bases between them. The CDR3 length is 14 residues. In nucleotides, the CDR3 is TGTGCCAGCAGCAGAGGACAGTCAAACACTGAAGCTTTCTTT. Translation gives CASSRGQSNTEAFF. The full variable domain, its missing parts supplied by reference TRBV7-2 and TRBJ1-1, is GAGVSQSPSNKVTEKGKDVELRCDPISGHTALYWYRQSLGQGLEFLIYFQGNSAPDKSGLPSDRFSAERTGGSVSTLTIQRTQQEDSAVYLCASSRGQSNTEAFFGQGTRLTVV.

By sample share, this clone is medium-sized. V gene TRBV29-1 combines with J gene TRBJ2-1; maybe TRBD1 (6 bases). Germline V gene data show CDR1 as SQVTM and CDR2 as ANQGSEA. V was clipped by 7 bases and J by 5 bases, with 15 bases between them. The length of the CDR3 is 13 residues. The CDR3 nucleotides read TGCAGCGCCCACAGGGCTCCAGACAATGAGCAGTTCTTC. Translated: CSAHRAPDNEQFF.